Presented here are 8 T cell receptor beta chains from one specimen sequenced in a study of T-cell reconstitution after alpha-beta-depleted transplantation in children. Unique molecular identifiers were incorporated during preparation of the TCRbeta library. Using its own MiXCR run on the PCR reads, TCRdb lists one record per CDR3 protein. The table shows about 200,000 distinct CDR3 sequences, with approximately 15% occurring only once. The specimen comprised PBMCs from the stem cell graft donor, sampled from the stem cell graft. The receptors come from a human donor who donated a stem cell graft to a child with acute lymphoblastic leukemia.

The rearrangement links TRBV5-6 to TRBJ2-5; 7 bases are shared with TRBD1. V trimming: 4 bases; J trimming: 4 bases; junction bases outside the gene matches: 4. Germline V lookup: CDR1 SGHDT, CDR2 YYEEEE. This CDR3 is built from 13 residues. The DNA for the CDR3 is TGTGCCAGCAGCCAGCAGGGGGTAGAGACCCAGTACTTC. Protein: CASSQQGVETQYF. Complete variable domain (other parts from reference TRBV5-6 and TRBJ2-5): DAGVTQSPTHLIKTRGQQVTLRCSPKSGHDTVSWYQQALGQGPQFIFQYYEEEERQRGNFPDRFSGHQFPNYSSELNVNALLLGDSALYLCASSQQGVETQYFGPGTRLLVL.

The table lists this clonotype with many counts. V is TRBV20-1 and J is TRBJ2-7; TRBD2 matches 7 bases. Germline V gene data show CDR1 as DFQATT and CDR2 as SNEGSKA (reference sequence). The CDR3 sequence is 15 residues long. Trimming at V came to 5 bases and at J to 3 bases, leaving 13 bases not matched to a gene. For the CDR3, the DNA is TGCAGTGCTCGCTCTAGCGGTTCTCGTGGCTACGAGCAGTACTTC. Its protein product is CSARSSGSRGYEQYF.

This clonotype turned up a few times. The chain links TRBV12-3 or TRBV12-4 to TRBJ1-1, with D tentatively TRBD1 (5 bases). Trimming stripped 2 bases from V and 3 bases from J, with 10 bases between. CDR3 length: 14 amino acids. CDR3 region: CASSLIRGDTEAFF. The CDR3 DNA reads TGTGCCAGCAGTTTAATAAGGGGCGACACTGAAGCTTTCTTT.

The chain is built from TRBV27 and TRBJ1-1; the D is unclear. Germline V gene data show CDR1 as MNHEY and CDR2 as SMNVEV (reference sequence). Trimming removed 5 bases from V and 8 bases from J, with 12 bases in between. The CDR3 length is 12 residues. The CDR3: CASSPRNSEAFF. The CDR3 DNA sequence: TGTGCCAGCAGTCCGAGGAACTCCGAAGCTTTCTTT.

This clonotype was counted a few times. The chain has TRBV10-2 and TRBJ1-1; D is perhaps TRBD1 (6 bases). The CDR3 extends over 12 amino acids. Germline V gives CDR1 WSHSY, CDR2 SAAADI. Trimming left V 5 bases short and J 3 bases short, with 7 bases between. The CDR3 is CASSYRDTEAFF. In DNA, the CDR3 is TGCGCCAGCAGTTACAGGGACACTGAAGCTTTCTTT.

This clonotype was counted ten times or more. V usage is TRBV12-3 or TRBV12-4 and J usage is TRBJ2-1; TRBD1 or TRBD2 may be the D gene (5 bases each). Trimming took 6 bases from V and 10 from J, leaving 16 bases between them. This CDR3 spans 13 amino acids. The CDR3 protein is CASRIIPGPEQFF. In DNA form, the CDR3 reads TGTGCCAGCAGAATAATACCGGGACCCGAGCAGTTCTTC.

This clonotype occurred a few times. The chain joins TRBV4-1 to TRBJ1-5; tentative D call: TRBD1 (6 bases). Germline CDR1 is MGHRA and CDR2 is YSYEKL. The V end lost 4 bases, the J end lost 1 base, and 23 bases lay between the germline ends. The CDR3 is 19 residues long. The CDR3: CASSLLGRGSKGSNQPQHF. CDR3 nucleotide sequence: TGCGCCAGCAGCCTTCTCGGGAGGGGGAGTAAGGGAAGCAATCAGCCCCAGCATTTT.

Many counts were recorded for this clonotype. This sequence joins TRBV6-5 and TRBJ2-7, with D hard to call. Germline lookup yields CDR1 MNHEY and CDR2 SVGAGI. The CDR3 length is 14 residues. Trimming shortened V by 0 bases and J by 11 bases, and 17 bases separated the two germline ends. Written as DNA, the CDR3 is TGTGCCAGCAGTTACTCGCCAACCACCCACCGGGAGTACTTC. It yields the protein CASSYSPTTHREYF.